This T cell receptor beta chain appears in the sequencing data of a study of blood T cell repertoires in COVID-19. Turning to the study itself: Acute-phase and convalescent COVID-19 samples originated in the United States, Italy and Spain. PBMCs, B-cell-depleted T cells, or T cells were the source of the cDNA or gDNA that made up the material.

Original processing methods: By means of reference gene primer amplification, nucleated cell counts were estimated. The method was immunoSEQ multiplex PCR; TCRdb's version includes in-frame clones alone and lacks a portion of them. The V and J calls and clone size are taken from that table; D and trimming were inferred from the DNA. The sample records some 220,000 clones, around 90% being singletons. This CDR3 has 14 amino acids. Trimming cost V 0 bases and J 5 bases, with 9 bases left between them. Germline V gene data show CDR1 as SGDLS and CDR2 as YYNGEE. This chain joins TRBV9 and TRBJ2-1, with a weak D call TRBD2 (6 bases). This clonotype originated in a woman between 18 and 29 years old who had recovered from COVID-19. The sequencing input was peripheral blood. The CDR3 DNA is TGTGCCAGCAGCGTAGAGGGCGGGGACAATGAGCAGTTCTTC. Amino acid sequence: CASSVEGGDNEQFF.